These 25 T cell receptor beta chains share one sample of origin, sequenced in a study of OX40 agonist ivuxolimab in advanced cancers. The protocol was immunoSEQ multiplex PCR, while the TCRdb copy is restricted to in-frame clones and leaves out a portion. In the table there are more than 80,000 clones, roughly 89% of which are singletons. Sample: CD4+ or CD8+ T cells sorted from blood, taken in a trial of the OX40 agonist ivuxolimab. These receptor sequences come from an adult with an advanced solid tumor such as melanoma, head and neck, liver or kidney cancer.

The chain joins TRBV19 to TRBJ1-5; the match to TRBD1 covers 9 bases. Germline trimming cut 6 bases from V and 6 bases from J; bases unmatched to any gene: 0. Germline V gene data show CDR1 as LNHDA and CDR2 as SQIVND (reference sequence). The CDR3 consists of 12 residues. CDR3 sequence: CASRDRGQPQHF. As DNA, the CDR3 is TGTGCCAGTAGGGACAGGGGTCAGCCCCAGCATTTT. Full variable domain (outside the CDR3, taken from reference TRBV19 and TRBJ1-5): DGGITQSPKYLFRKEGQNVTLSCEQNLNHDAMYWYRQDPGQGLRLIYYSQIVNDFQKGDIAEGYSVSREKKESFPLTVTSAQKNPTAFYLCASRDRGQPQHFGDGTRLSIL.

This clone has just a few counts. The genes are TRBV4-3 and TRBJ1-4; D remains unclear. The CDR3 runs 16 residues. V was pared by 0 bases and J by 0 bases, with 8 bases between. Germline CDR1 is LGHNA and CDR2 is YSLEER. The CDR3 is CASSQDWGATNEKLFF. The CDR3 nucleotides read TGCGCCAGCAGCCAAGATTGGGGTGCAACTAATGAAAAACTGTTTTTT.

This chain joins TRBV6-1 and TRBJ2-7; D gene ambiguous. The germline V and J ends were trimmed by 4 bases and 1 base, with 2 bases remaining between them. The germline V gene encodes CDR1 MNHNS and CDR2 SASEGT. This CDR3 has 11 amino acids. The CDR3 sequence is CASSGSYEQYF. CDR3 coding DNA: TGTGCCAGCAGTGGATCCTACGAGCAGTACTTC.

The chain carries TRBV15 and TRBJ2-1; 9 bases match TRBD2. Per germline, CDR1 LNHNV and CDR2 YYDKDF (reference sequence). The trim removed 1 base at V and 4 bases at J, leaving 5 bases unmatched. The CDR3 totals 16 residues. The CDR3 spells CATSRALAGGYNEQFF. CDR3 DNA: TGTGCCACCAGCAGAGCACTAGCGGGTGGTTACAATGAGCAGTTCTTC.

This chain connects TRBV4-3 to TRBJ2-1; D gene unclear. The ends were cut back, 2 bases at V and 5 bases at J, with 1 base in the middle. Germline CDR1 and CDR2: LGHNA and YSLEER. The CDR3 length is 11 residues. The CDR3 region has the DNA TGCGCCAGCAGCCAAAACAATGAGCAGTTCTTC. This sequence encodes CASSQNNEQFF.

The chain employs TRBV6-5 and TRBJ2-7; D perhaps matches TRBD2 (5 bases). The germline V gene has CDR1 MNHEY and CDR2 SVGAGI. The CDR3 contains 15 residues. V lost 0 bases to trimming and J lost 3 bases, with 12 bases between them. CDR3 sequence: CASSYSPGLFYEQYF. In DNA form, the CDR3 reads TGTGCCAGCAGTTACTCTCCCGGACTCTTCTACGAGCAGTACTTC.

The chain combines TRBV2 with TRBJ1-5; 9 bases match TRBD1. CDR3 length: 14 amino acids. Looked up from germline, CDR1 is SNHLY and CDR2 is FYNNEI. The trim removed 8 bases at V and 6 bases at J, leaving 8 bases unmatched. The CDR3 sequence is CASGGQGRGQPQHF. CDR3 coding DNA: TGTGCCAGCGGCGGACAGGGGCGAGGTCAGCCCCAGCATTTT.

V usage is TRBV14 and J usage is TRBJ2-3; D might be TRBD2 (5 bases). Germline V gene sequence: CDR1 SGHDN, CDR2 FVKESK. This CDR3 has 16 residues. Trimming removed 5 bases from V and 1 base from J, with 16 bases in between. The CDR3: CASSDMWGEGTDTQYF. The CDR3 DNA follows: TGTGCCAGCAGCGACATGTGGGGAGAGGGCACAGATACGCAGTATTTT.

This sequence joins TRBV9 and TRBJ2-3; D tentatively fits TRBD1 or TRBD2 (5 bases each). Germline V gene sequence: CDR1 SGDLS, CDR2 YYNGEE. Trimming took off 4 bases at V and 4 bases at J, with 10 bases between the two ends. This CDR3 has 13 amino acids. CDR3 in amino acids: CASSSMGADTQYF. The CDR3 DNA follows: TGTGCCAGCAGCTCGATGGGGGCAGATACGCAGTATTTT.

V gene TRBV28 combines with J gene TRBJ1-2, with TRBD1 matching over 9 bases. Germline CDR1 and CDR2: MDHEN and SYDVKM. The CDR3 is made up of 14 amino acids. The ends lost 8 bases at V and 2 bases at J; junction bases unmatched: 6. CDR3 residues: CASWGQGRNYGYTF. In DNA form, the CDR3 reads TGTGCCAGCTGGGGACAGGGTAGGAACTATGGCTACACCTTC.

The gene calls are TRBV7-8 and TRBJ1-5; D possibly corresponds to TRBD1 (5 bases). V was cut by 1 base and J by 7 bases, with 29 bases left in between. Germline loops: CDR1 SGHVS, CDR2 FQNEAQ. The CDR3 runs 20 residues. This chain's CDR3 is CASSLVVGGPHRYPTQPQHF. The CDR3 DNA follows: TGTGCCAGCAGCTTAGTGGTTGGGGGACCCCACCGGTACCCCACACAGCCCCAGCATTTT. Complete variable domain (other parts from reference TRBV7-8 and TRBJ1-5): GAGVSQSPRYKVAKRGQDVALRCDPISGHVSLFWYQQALGQGPEFLTYFQNEAQLDKSGLPSDRFFAERPEGSVSTLKIQRTQQEDSAVYLCASSLVVGGPHRYPTQPQHFGDGTRLSIL.

The chain employs TRBV28 and TRBJ2-1; 9 positions agree with TRBD2. Per germline, CDR1 MDHEN and CDR2 SYDVKM. The CDR3 contains 17 residues. V was pared by 1 base and J by 4 bases, with 8 bases of the junction left unmatched. The CDR3 DNA is TGTGCCAGCAGTTTATTAGCGGGAGCCCTCTTTTACAATGAGCAGTTCTTC. Its protein product is CASSLLAGALFYNEQFF.

V usage is TRBV4-1 and J usage is TRBJ2-3, with no clear D. The germline V and J ends were trimmed by 3 bases and 2 bases, with 6 bases remaining between them. Germline V lookup: CDR1 MGHRA, CDR2 YSYEKL. This CDR3 contains 13 residues. This chain's CDR3 is CASSHPYTDTQYF. For the CDR3, the DNA is TGCGCCAGCAGCCACCCATACACAGATACGCAGTATTTT.

The rearrangement links TRBV10-3 to TRBJ1-2; D might be TRBD1 (5 bases). Germline CDR1 ENHRY, CDR2 SYGVKD. Trimming cost V 4 bases and J 4 bases, with 7 bases left between them. The CDR3 totals 12 residues. DNA for the CDR3: TGTGCCATCAGTGGAGGGGTCTATGGCTACACCTTC. This gives the protein CAISGGVYGYTF.

The chain carries TRBV28 and TRBJ1-5; D may be TRBD1 (6 bases). CDR1 is MDHEN and CDR2 is SYDVKM in the germline V gene. The V gene lost 2 bases and the J gene lost 6 bases, with 11 bases spanning the gap. There are 14 residues in the CDR3. CDR3 DNA sequence: TGTGCCAGCAGTTTAGGGGGCTCGGGTCAGCCCCAGCATTTT. Translating gives CASSLGGSGQPQHF.

CDR3 amino acids: CASSLVGVGEEQFF. In DNA form, the CDR3 reads TGTGCCAGCAGCTTAGTGGGTGTGGGCGAAGAGCAGTTCTTC. The rearrangement links TRBV7-3 to TRBJ2-1; D not certain. The CDR3 has 14 residues. V gave up 2 bases and J gave up 10 bases, with 15 bases separating them. CDR1 SGHTA and CDR2 FQGTGA come from the germline V gene.

The V and J genes are TRBV30 and TRBJ2-1; maybe TRBD2 (6 bases). V dropped 5 bases and J dropped 5 bases, with 7 bases sitting between them. Germline V lookup: CDR1 GTSNPN, CDR2 SVGIG (reference sequence). This CDR3 is built from 11 residues. The CDR3 is CAWGGNNEQFF. DNA for the CDR3: TGTGCCTGGGGGGGGAACAATGAGCAGTTCTTC.

J is TRBJ2-7 and V is TRBV6-4, with TRBD1 as a possible D gene (6 bases). CDR1 is MRHNA, CDR2 SNTAGT, per germline. This CDR3 has 12 amino acids. Trimming took 4 bases from V and 6 from J, leaving 10 bases between them. The CDR3 coding sequence is TGTGCCAGCAGTGGACAGGACCCCGAGCAGTACTTC. Amino acids: CASSGQDPEQYF.

This chain joins TRBV15 and TRBJ2-7; D remains unclear. V shed 0 bases and J shed 4 bases, with 13 bases lying between them. The CDR3 length is 15 residues. CDR1 and CDR2 (germline): LNHNV, YYDKDF (reference sequence). The CDR3 region is CATSRDRFSPYEQYV. The CDR3 bases are TGTGCCACCAGCAGAGATCGGTTCAGCCCGTACGAGCAGTACGTC.

The chain combines TRBV7-9 with TRBJ1-1; maybe TRBD1 (6 bases). V lost 3 bases, J lost 8 bases, and 16 bases lay in between. From germline, CDR1 is SEHNR and CDR2 FQNEAQ (reference sequence). The CDR3 has 14 residues. The CDR3 DNA follows: TGTGCCAGCAGCTTGTTAGTGGGTGGGACAGAAGCTTTCTTT. Translating it yields CASSLLVGGTEAFF.

The gene calls are TRBV6-5 and TRBJ1-2; D is unresolved. CDR3 size: 13 residues. The germline V gene encodes CDR1 MNHEY and CDR2 SVGAGI. Trimming left V 6 bases short and J 8 bases short, with 16 bases between. This CDR3 is CASSLGRQVGYTF. In DNA form, the CDR3 reads TGTGCCAGCAGCCTCGGACGTCAGGTCGGCTACACCTTC.

In regard to this clone: Germline and junction disagree at one end, which may indicate a read error. This rearrangement joins TRBV15 to TRBJ2-3; possible D gene TRBD1, 8 bases. The CDR3 is made up of 12 amino acids. CDR1 is LNHNV, CDR2 YYDKDF, per germline (reference sequence). CDR3 DNA: TGTGCCACCAGCAGGGGAGGACTAGGACAGGGATTT. This encodes CATSRGGLGQGF.

V usage is TRBV9 and J usage is TRBJ2-1, with a possible D match to TRBD2 (6 bases). The V gene's germline CDR1 is SGDLS and CDR2 YYNGEE. The CDR3 spans 16 residues. Trimming shortened V by 4 bases and J by 8 bases, and 22 bases separated the two germline ends. The CDR3 DNA follows: TGTGCCAGCAGCTTCCATCCCGGGACTCCCGGCGATGAGCAGTTCTTC. This encodes CASSFHPGTPGDEQFF.

This clone has just a few counts. The rearrangement links TRBV27 to TRBJ2-6; D is possibly TRBD1 (6 bases). This CDR3 region has 17 residues. V lost 4 bases and J lost 0, with 13 bases in between. Germline CDR1 MNHEY, CDR2 SMNVEV (reference sequence). In DNA form, the CDR3 reads TGTGCCAGCAGTTCCCTGGACAGTAACTCTGGGGCCAACGTCCTGACTTTC. Translating gives CASSSLDSNSGANVLTF.

This rearrangement joins TRBV19 to TRBJ1-6; 7 nucleotides line up with TRBD1. This CDR3 has 15 residues. The V segment lost 3 bases and the J segment 5 bases; nucleotides outside the gene matches: 4. From germline, CDR1 is LNHDA and CDR2 SQIVND (reference sequence). The CDR3 here is CASSISGTDNSPLHF. CDR3 nucleotides: TGTGCCAGTAGTATCTCCGGGACAGATAATTCACCCCTCCACTTT.